This T cell receptor beta chain was documented in a study of T cell repertoires in cytomegalovirus infection (dated by TCRdb to between 2018 and 2021). In terms of the full investigation: Alongside well-studied HLA-B-restricted epitopes, the peptide stimulations were aimed at recently identified HLA-C-restricted CMV epitopes, whose presentation resists viral immunomodulation. Because public TCR beta signatures pointed to carriage of CMV infection together with the matching HLA type, the HLA type of each donor mattered for the analysis.

Sequencing took place on an Illumina HiSeq 1500. TCRdb reran the public reads through fastp at Q25 and MiXCR, keeping productive beta chains. Duplicate CDR3 protein sequences are folded into a single record with the most common DNA and genes. The sample yields hundreds of thousands of distinct CDR3 sequences; roughly 36% were counted once. The ten largest clonotypes hold 15% to 20% of the sample. CDR1 DFQATT and CDR2 SNEGSKA are derived from the germline V gene (reference sequence). From cysteine to phenylalanine, the CDR3 is 16 amino acids long. Only the CDR3 region is kept as DNA, spanning 48 bases read in frame from base 1. Trimming costs V 1 base and J 4 bases, and their ends lie 17 bases apart. As regards this clonotype: Its antigen is currently not known. No base-level quality is on record; no much larger clone is a single base apart.

This specimen's treatment or condition label, interpreted: in vitro stimulation with specific CMV peptide epitopes to enrich CMV-specific T cells. What the authors observed across the whole study: In the ex vivo response, HLA-C-restricted CMV-specific TCR beta clonotypes were dominant, and in two of eight donors the single most frequent clonotype came from this HLA-C-restricted group. In both this cohort and an independent approximately 350-donor cohort, the cumulative frequency of public TCR beta family members distinguished carriers of CMV infection plus the relevant HLA type.

The chain is made from TRBV20-1 and TRBJ2-1; D gene: possibly TRBD2, on 5 matching bases. This TCR came from a human donor in good health (CMV status not recorded). Some clones in this sample may be carry-over from other donors' samples. The sample consisted of cultured PBMCs, taken from culture after CMV antigen stimulation. The DNA sequence follows: TGCAGTGCTAGAGTCCCGTCGAGGGCTAGTTACAATGAGCAGTTCTTC. It is translated as CSARVPSRASYNEQFF.